This TCR beta chain appears in the sequencing data of a study of cytomegalovirus exposure and HLA in healthy donors. Study-wide results and caveats: Available immune exposure information was restricted to CMV serostatus only. In vitro experiments confirmed that three CMV-associated chains were specific for CMV antigens.

Trimming at V came to 0 bases and at J to 5 bases, leaving 1 base not matched to a gene. From germline, CDR1 is SGHNT and CDR2 YYREEE (reference sequence). The CDR3 is 13 residues long. With respect to this clone: Its specificity is not known.

Researchers ran the PCR with 60 Vbeta and 13 Jbeta primers. Generated by immunoSEQ multiplex PCR, the TCRdb table keeps only in-frame clones and is missing some. This table holds about 55,000 clones, 70% to 75% found once. Sequencing input: PBMCs. This rearrangement joins TRBV5-4 to TRBJ1-2; 7 positions agree with TRBD1. This TCR came from a man aged 40-55 years in good health and CMV-seropositive. Here the CDR3 reads CASSLDRGYGYTF. The CDR3 DNA sequence: TGTGCCAGCAGCTTGGACAGGGGATATGGCTACACCTTC.